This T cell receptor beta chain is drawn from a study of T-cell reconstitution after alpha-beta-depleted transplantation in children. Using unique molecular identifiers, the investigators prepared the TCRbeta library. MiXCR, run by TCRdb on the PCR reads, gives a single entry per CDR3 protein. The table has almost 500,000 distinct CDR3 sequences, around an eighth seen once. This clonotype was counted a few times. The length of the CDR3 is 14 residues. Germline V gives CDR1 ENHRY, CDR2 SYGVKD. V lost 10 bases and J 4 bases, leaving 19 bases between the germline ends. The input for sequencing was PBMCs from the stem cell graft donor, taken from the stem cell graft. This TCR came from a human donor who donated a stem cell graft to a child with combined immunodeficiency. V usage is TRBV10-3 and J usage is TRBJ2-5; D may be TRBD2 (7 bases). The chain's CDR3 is CATGGGASRETQYF. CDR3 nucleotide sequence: TGTGCCACCGGTGGGGGGGCCTCGAGAGAGACCCAGTACTTC.